What follows is one TCR beta chain and its context. The data were obtained in a study of blood T cell repertoires in COVID-19. V dropped 5 bases and J dropped 2 bases, with 9 bases sitting between them. Germline V gene data show CDR1 as SGHTA and CDR2 as FQGNSA. This CDR3 spans 13 amino acids. TCRdb's table, derived via immunoSEQ multiplex PCR, lists solely in-frame clones and lacks some. The sample shows 100,000 to 110,000 clones, around four fifths of them seen only once. Sequencing was done on a sample of peripheral blood. The chain couples TRBV7-2 to TRBJ1-2; tentatively, D is TRBD1 (6 bases). The receptor was isolated from a man aged 45 to 65 with active or convalescent COVID-19. CDR3 loop: CASSIDRNYGYTF. The CDR3 bases are TGTGCCAGCAGCATCGACAGGAACTATGGCTACACCTTC.